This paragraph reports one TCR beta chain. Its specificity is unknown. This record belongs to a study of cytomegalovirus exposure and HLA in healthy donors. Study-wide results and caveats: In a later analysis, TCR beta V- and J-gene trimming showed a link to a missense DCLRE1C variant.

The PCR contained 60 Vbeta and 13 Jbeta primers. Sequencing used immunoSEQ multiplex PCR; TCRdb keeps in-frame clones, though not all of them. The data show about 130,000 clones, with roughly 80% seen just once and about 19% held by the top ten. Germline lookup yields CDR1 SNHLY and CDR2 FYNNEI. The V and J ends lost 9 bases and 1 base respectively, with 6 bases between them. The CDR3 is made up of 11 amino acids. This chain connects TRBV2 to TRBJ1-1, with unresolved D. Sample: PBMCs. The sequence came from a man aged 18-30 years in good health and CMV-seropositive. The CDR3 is CARGGNTEAFF. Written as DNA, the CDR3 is TGTGCCAGAGGAGGGAACACTGAAGCTTTCTTT. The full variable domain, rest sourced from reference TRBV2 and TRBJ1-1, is EPEVTQTPSHQVTQMGQEVILRCVPISNHLYFYWYRQILGQKVEFLVSFYNNEISEKSEIFDDQFSVERPDGSNFTLKIRSTKLEDSAMYFCARGGNTEAFFGQGTRLTVV.